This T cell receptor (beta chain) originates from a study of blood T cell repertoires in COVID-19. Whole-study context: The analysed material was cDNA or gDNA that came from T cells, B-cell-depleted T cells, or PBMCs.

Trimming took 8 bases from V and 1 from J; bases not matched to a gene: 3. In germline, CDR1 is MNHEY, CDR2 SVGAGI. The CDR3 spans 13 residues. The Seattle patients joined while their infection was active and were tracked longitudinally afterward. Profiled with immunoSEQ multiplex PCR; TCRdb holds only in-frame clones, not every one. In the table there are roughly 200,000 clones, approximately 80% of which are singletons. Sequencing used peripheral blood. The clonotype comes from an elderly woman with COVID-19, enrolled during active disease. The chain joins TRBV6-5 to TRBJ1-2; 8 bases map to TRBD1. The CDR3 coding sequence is TGTGCCAGCTGGGACAGGATTAACTATGGCTACACCTTC. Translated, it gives CASWDRINYGYTF.